The rows below give T cell receptor beta chains drawn from one sample of a study of blood T cells in healthy people across ages. MiXCR was run by TCRdb on the 5' RACE reads, yielding one entry per CDR3 protein. The data contain some 1.5 million distinct CDR3 sequences, approximately 39% of them singletons. The sequenced material came from blood. These receptor sequences come from a woman aged 18 to 35 in good health. The CDR3 runs from the conserved cysteine through the conserved F or W. The D gene is left open where the match is weak. Clone size is not always given. Where it is, it says once, few, many or a class for expanded clones.

j_call,clone_size,v_call,d_call,cdr3_nt,cdr3_aa
TRBJ2-7,-,TRBV24-1,TRBD1,TGTGCCACCAGTGACCACGACAGGGACGAGCAGTACTTC,CATSDHDRDEQYF
TRBJ2-7,-,TRBV11-2,TRBD2,TGTGCCAGCAGCTCGGGACTAGCGGGAGGCCGCTACAATGAGCAGTACTTC,CASSSGLAGGRYNEQYF
TRBJ2-1,few,TRBV20-1,-,TGCAGTGCTCCGACAGCCCACGTCTACAATGAGCAGTTCTTC,CSAPTAHVYNEQFF
TRBJ2-5,-,TRBV13,-,TGTGCCAGCAGCTTAGAAACAGGGAGGGAGCTAAATGAGCAGTACTTC,CASSLETGRELNEQYF
TRBJ1-4,-,TRBV6-5,-,TGTGCCAGCGCCTGGACAGTTAATGAAAAACTGTTTTTT,CASAWTVNEKLFF
TRBJ2-1,-,TRBV7-3,TRBD2,TGTGCCAGCAGCGCTGGGACTAGCGGGAGTTGGGATGAGCAGTTCTTC,CASSAGTSGSWDEQFF
TRBJ1-2,few,TRBV4-1,-,TGCGCCAGCAGCCAAGATGGGGGTTCGGTCTCCTATGGCTACACCTTC,CASSQDGGSVSYGYTF
TRBJ2-1,-,TRBV7-6,TRBD2,TGTGCCAGCAGCCCGGTAGTAGCGGGAAACAATGAGCAGTTCTTC,CASSPVVAGNNEQFF
TRBJ2-7,-,TRBV3-1,-,TGTGCCAGCAGCCAAGCGGAGCCCATCAACGAGCAGTACTTC,CASSQAEPINEQYF
TRBJ1-5,few,TRBV27,-,TGTGCCAGCAGTTTATTGTCAGGGTCTAATCAGCCCCAGCATTTT,CASSLLSGSNQPQHF
TRBJ2-5,-,TRBV4-3,TRBD2,TGCGCCAGCAGCCAGGGGACTAGCGGGAGGAGGGGGTACCAAGAGACCCAGTACTTC,CASSQGTSGRRGYQETQYF
TRBJ2-7,-,TRBV5-1,-,TGCGCCAGCGCAACAGGGAGAAAGGCCTACGAGCAGTACTTC,CASATGRKAYEQYF
TRBJ1-1,-,TRBV3-1,-,TGTGCCAGCAGCCAATGGCTTAACACTGAAGCTTTCTTT,CASSQWLNTEAFF
TRBJ2-7,-,TRBV12-3/TRBV12-4,TRBD2,TGTGCCAGCAGCTCCAGCGGGAGTATAAACGAGCAGTACTTC,CASSSSGSINEQYF
TRBJ2-5,once,TRBV20-1,-,TGCAGTGCTAGCCCCAGGGGTCTTCAAGAGACCCAGTACTTC,CSASPRGLQETQYF
TRBJ1-2,few,TRBV5-6,TRBD1,TGTGCCAGCAGCTTGGACAGGGGGATCTATGGCTACACCTTC,CASSLDRGIYGYTF
TRBJ2-5,many,TRBV3-1,TRBD2,TGTGCCAGCAGCCTCCGGACTAGCGGGCAAGAGACCCAGTACTTC,CASSLRTSGQETQYF
TRBJ2-1,-,TRBV20-1,TRBD1,TGCAGTGCTGTACCGGGACAGGGGTTCAATGAGCAGTTCTTC,CSAVPGQGFNEQFF
TRBJ2-4,-,TRBV9,-,TGTGCCAGCAGCGCCCCGATCGCTGGCTCTGAAAACATTCAGTACTTC,CASSAPIAGSENIQYF
TRBJ1-2,-,TRBV20-1,-,TGCAGTGCTAGTGCCACAGGGTTTAGTGTCTATGGCTACACCTTC,CSASATGFSVYGYTF
TRBJ2-7,-,TRBV12-3/TRBV12-4,-,TGTGCCAGCAGTGTCGGGACAACCTACAATGAGCAGTACTTC,CASSVGTTYNEQYF
TRBJ2-3,-,TRBV2,-,TGTGCCAGCAGTGAATCGGGGCAGGCGTATTTT,CASSESGQAYF
TRBJ1-4,-,TRBV18,-,TGTGCCAGCTCACCGCTAGTGGGGGCGAATGAAAAACTGTTTTTT,CASSPLVGANEKLFF
TRBJ2-4,few,TRBV7-2,TRBD1,TGTGCCAGCAGCTTACAGGGGGTTTCAGCCAAAAACATTCAGTACTTC,CASSLQGVSAKNIQYF
TRBJ1-3,-,TRBV7-9,TRBD1,TGTGCCAGCAGGGACAGGGAGGGCCTCGGAACCATATATTTT,CASRDREGLGTIYF
TRBJ2-5,once,TRBV27,-,TGTGCCAGCAGTTCCCCCTTCCAGACCCAGTACTTC,CASSSPFQTQYF
TRBJ2-7,-,TRBV20-1,-,TGCAGTGCTAGAGATGACAGGAATTCCTACGAGCAGTACTTC,CSARDDRNSYEQYF
TRBJ2-4,-,TRBV2,TRBD2,TGTGCCAGCAGTGAGCTAGCGGAGACTTTAGCCAAAAACATTCAGTACTTC,CASSELAETLAKNIQYF
TRBJ1-2,few,TRBV20-1,-,TGCAGTGCCCGGGACCACAACTATGGCTACACCTTC,CSARDHNYGYTF
TRBJ2-1,once,TRBV9,-,TGTGCCAGCAGCGTATTCTTGGGGAATGAGCAGTTCTTC,CASSVFLGNEQFF
TRBJ2-1,-,TRBV12-3/TRBV12-4,-,TGTGCCAGCAGCCCCTCTCTGGACGACGAGCAGTTCTTC,CASSPSLDDEQFF
TRBJ2-5,-,TRBV7-2,TRBD2,TGTGCCGGCAACAAATTAGCGGGGAGGGAGACCCAGTACTTC,CAGNKLAGRETQYF
TRBJ1-4,-,TRBV4-2,TRBD1,TGTGCCAGCAACTACCAGGAGGGGGCGGATGAAAAACTGTTTTTT,CASNYQEGADEKLFF
TRBJ2-1,-,TRBV29-1,-,TGCAGCGTGACCGGACGGAACTACAGTGAGCAGTTCTTC,CSVTGRNYSEQFF
TRBJ2-7,-,TRBV12-3/TRBV12-4,-,TGTGCCAACAGTTTAGTCGGCGACGAGCAGTACTTC,CANSLVGDEQYF
TRBJ2-1,few,TRBV4-3,TRBD2,TGCGCCAGCAGCCAAGATCTAGCGGGAGGTAACAATGAGCAGTTCTTC,CASSQDLAGGNNEQFF
TRBJ2-3,-,TRBV10-3,-,TGTGCCATCAGGGGAGACAGACAAACCACAGATACGCAGTATTTT,CAIRGDRQTTDTQYF
TRBJ1-2,few,TRBV9,TRBD1,TGTGCCAGCAGCGAGGGACAGCCTAACTATGGCTACACCTTC,CASSEGQPNYGYTF
TRBJ1-2,-,TRBV7-2,TRBD1,TGTGCCAGCAGCTTATCCGGGACAGGGAGTGGCTACACCTTC,CASSLSGTGSGYTF
TRBJ2-1,few,TRBV7-2,-,TGTGCCAGCAGCTTCGGTAGCGATACCTACAATGAGCAGTTCTTC,CASSFGSDTYNEQFF
TRBJ2-2,-,TRBV5-1,-,TGCGCCAGCAGCCAACCGGCGAACACCGGGGAGCTGTTTTTT,CASSQPANTGELFF